Following are 26 T cell receptor beta chains from one sample sequenced in a study of identical twins. TCRdb re-called the 5' RACE reads through MiXCR, storing one row per CDR3 protein. The sample comprises about 150,000 distinct CDR3 sequences, around 3.4% of which are singletons, and more than 7% rests with the top ten. Sample: memory T cells sorted from blood. Receptors were obtained from a man aged 18 to 30 in good health.

V gene TRBV2 combines with J gene TRBJ2-1; no firm D call. The CDR3 spans 11 residues. Germline V gives CDR1 SNHLY, CDR2 FYNNEI. V shed 3 bases and J shed 16 bases, with 13 bases lying between them. Here the CDR3 DNA reads TGTGCCAGCAGTGAGTCCACCCGGGCATTCTTC. Protein sequence: CASSESTRAFF.

Ten or more counts support this clonotype. The J gene is TRBJ2-1, the V gene TRBV11-1; 8 nucleotides agree with TRBD1. V lost 4 bases, J lost 13 bases, and 9 bases stayed unmatched. This CDR3 is 13 amino acids long. Germline-derived CDR1 and CDR2 are SGHAT and FQDESV (reference sequence). The CDR3 loop reads CASSSGQAALQFF. The CDR3 coding sequence is TGTGCCAGCAGCTCGGGACAGGCAGCCCTTCAGTTCTTC. The variable domain in full, completed from reference TRBV11-1 and TRBJ2-1, reads EAEVAQSPRYKITEKSQAVAFWCDPISGHATLYWYRQILGQGPELLVQFQDESVVDDSQLPKDRFSAERLKGVDSTLKIQPAELGDSAMYLCASSSGQAALQFFGPGTRLTVL.

This clonotype was detected many times. The rearrangement links TRBV9 to TRBJ2-1; 7 bases match TRBD2. V lost 0 bases, J lost 4 bases, and 4 bases stayed unmatched. Germline V gives CDR1 SGDLS, CDR2 YYNGEE. The length of the CDR3 is 15 residues. As DNA, the CDR3 is TGTGCCAGCAGCGTAGCGCCACTAGCGTACAATGAGCAGTTCTTC. This codes for CASSVAPLAYNEQFF.

This clonotype occurred many times. This chain uses TRBV9 with TRBJ2-1, with 8 bases fitting TRBD2. Germline V lookup: CDR1 SGDLS, CDR2 YYNGEE. CDR3 length: 16 residues. Losses at the gene ends were 4 bases for V and 0 bases for J; bases not matched to a gene: 6. The CDR3 is CASSIGGTSSYNEQFF. In DNA form, the CDR3 reads TGTGCCAGCAGCATCGGGGGGACTAGCTCCTACAATGAGCAGTTCTTC.

There are many counts of this clonotype. The chain joins TRBV12-3 or TRBV12-4 to TRBJ2-1; 7 bases agree with TRBD2. The CDR3 runs to 16 residues. After removal of 7 bases from V and 8 bases from J, the junction contained 17 bases not matched to a gene. In DNA form, the CDR3 reads TGTGCCAGCACCTACGTCGTGGGGGAGGGCCGGCATGAGCAGTTCTTC. This gives the protein CASTYVVGEGRHEQFF.

This clonotype was found a few times. CDR3 sequence: CASSLAGLRGRYEAFF. CDR3 coding DNA: TGTGCCAGCAGCTTAGCCGGGCTCCGGGGGCGCTACGAAGCTTTCTTT. The chain is built from TRBV7-2 and TRBJ1-1; the D gene is possibly TRBD1 (6 bases). Germline V gene lookup returns CDR1 SGHTA and CDR2 FQGNSA. Trimming pared 0 bases from V and 8 bases from J, leaving 19 bases between. This CDR3 is built from 16 residues.

This clonotype has at least ten counts. This chain links TRBV20-1 with TRBJ2-1; D is ambiguous. V was pared by 2 bases and J by 0 bases, with 11 bases between. Germline V gene lookup returns CDR1 DFQATT and CDR2 SNEGSKA (reference sequence). The CDR3 has 15 amino acids. In DNA form, the CDR3 reads TGCAGTGCTAGAAAACCAGGCAGCTCCTACAATGAGCAGTTCTTC. This codes for CSARKPGSSYNEQFF.

This clonotype was seen repeatedly, ten times or more. The CDR3 nucleotides read TGTGCCAGCCGATCGGGGTGGAATGAACCCTACAATGAGCAGTTCTTC. Its protein product is CASRSGWNEPYNEQFF. This chain links TRBV7-8 with TRBJ2-1; a weak D match, TRBD2 (5 bases). V shed 8 bases and J shed 2 bases, with 19 bases lying between them. The CDR3 is 16 amino acids. Germline V gene data show CDR1 as SGHVS and CDR2 as FQNEAQ.

This clonotype came up many times. This chain uses TRBV18 with TRBJ2-7; perhaps TRBD2 as D (5 bases). Germline V gives CDR1 KGHSH, CDR2 LQKENI. The CDR3 contains 17 residues. V lost 3 bases to trimming and J lost 5 bases, with 23 bases between them. The CDR3 spells CASSPRPITGRGNEQYF. The CDR3 DNA is TGTGCCAGCTCACCTAGACCGATAACGGGCCGGGGAAACGAGCAGTACTTC.

This clonotype was detected many times. The V call is TRBV15, the J call TRBJ1-1, with 10 bases identical to TRBD1. This CDR3 is built from 18 residues. The germline V gene has CDR1 LNHNV and CDR2 YYDKDF (reference sequence). V lost 1 base to trimming and J lost 1 base; unmatched junction nucleotides: 9. This CDR3 reads CATSRVLGTGERNTEAFF. CDR3 DNA: TGTGCCACCAGCAGAGTTTTGGGGACAGGGGAGAGGAACACTGAAGCTTTCTTT.

This clonotype has only a few counts. The rearrangement links TRBV3-1 to TRBJ1-1; D is unresolved. Trimming shortened V by 3 bases and J by 8 bases, and 10 bases separated the two germline ends. This CDR3 is 12 amino acids long. Germline V gene lookup returns CDR1 LGHDT and CDR2 YNNKEL (reference sequence). The CDR3 here is CASSQTRTEAFF. The CDR3 coding sequence is TGTGCCAGCAGCCAGACGAGGACGGAAGCTTTCTTT.

This clonotype was counted at least ten times. The gene calls are TRBV27 and TRBJ2-1, with a possible D match to TRBD1 (5 bases). V lost 4 bases and J lost 0, with 10 bases in between. Germline V gene data show CDR1 as MNHEY and CDR2 as SMNVEV (reference sequence). The CDR3 extends over 15 amino acids. The CDR3 loop is CASSYDRSSYNEQFF. The CDR3 nucleotides read TGTGCCAGCAGTTATGACAGAAGCTCCTACAATGAGCAGTTCTTC.

There are many counts of this clonotype. This rearrangement joins TRBV12-3 or TRBV12-4 to TRBJ1-2; tentative D call: TRBD1 (6 bases). There are 14 residues in the CDR3. V lost 4 bases to trimming and J lost 0 bases, with 9 bases between them. DNA for the CDR3: TGTGCCAGCAGTTCGCGGACAGCTAACTATGGCTACACCTTC. Translating it yields CASSSRTANYGYTF.

This clonotype showed up many times. This chain uses TRBV20-1 with TRBJ1-2, with a tentative D call TRBD1 (5 bases). Deletions cut 4 bases from V and 6 bases from J, with 9 bases between. CDR1 is DFQATT and CDR2 is SNEGSKA in the germline V gene (reference sequence). This CDR3 is 11 amino acids long. CDR3 loop: CSATGADGYTF. In DNA, the CDR3 is TGCAGTGCTACCGGGGCGGATGGCTACACCTTC.

This clonotype was counted ten times or more. The J gene is TRBJ2-7, the V gene TRBV20-1; D remains ambiguous. Germline V lookup: CDR1 DFQATT, CDR2 SNEGSKA (reference sequence). V was shortened by 3 bases and J by 6 bases, with 6 bases between the two germline ends. The CDR3 runs to 10 residues. The CDR3: CSASPSEQYF. The CDR3 DNA is TGCAGTGCTAGCCCCTCCGAGCAGTACTTC.

This clonotype occurred many times. CDR3 sequence: CASSTGGQGETQYF. CDR3 DNA sequence: TGTGCCAGCAGCACCGGGGGACAGGGGGAGACCCAGTACTTC. This chain joins TRBV28 and TRBJ2-5; 10 positions match TRBD1. The V segment lost 6 bases and the J segment 5 bases; nucleotides outside the gene matches: 6. The CDR3 sequence is 14 residues long. The germline gives CDR1 MDHEN, CDR2 SYDVKM.

This clonotype was detected many times. The V call is TRBV3-1, the J call TRBJ2-1; D possibly uses TRBD1 or TRBD2 (6 bases each). Germline V gene data show CDR1 as LGHDT and CDR2 as YNNKEL (reference sequence). The V end was cut by 4 bases, the J end by 7 bases, with 17 bases between. This CDR3 has 15 amino acids. CDR3 bases: TGTGCCAGCAGCCCAGGGGTTCTGGCGGGGAATGAGCAGTTCTTC. Its translation: CASSPGVLAGNEQFF.

In this sample, this clonotype turned up many times. The chain is built from TRBV7-2 and TRBJ2-3; D is perhaps TRBD2 (5 bases). The CDR3 contains 15 residues. The V gene lost 5 bases and the J gene lost 3 bases, with 15 bases spanning the gap. In germline, CDR1 is SGHTA, CDR2 FQGNSA. CDR3 coding DNA: TGTGCCAGCAGCCTCAGTGGGAGTGAGACAGATACGCAGTATTTT. Translated, it gives CASSLSGSETDTQYF.

This clonotype has ten or more counts. The chain carries TRBV28 and TRBJ1-5, with a tentative D call TRBD1 (6 bases). V lost 4 bases, J lost 3 bases, and 13 bases lay in between. This CDR3 contains 15 residues. Germline CDR1 MDHEN, CDR2 SYDVKM. The CDR3 DNA reads TGTGCCAGCAGTTCTGCGGACAGCGACAATCAGCCCCAGCATTTT. It is translated as CASSSADSDNQPQHF.

This clonotype was seen ten or more times. In DNA, the CDR3 is TGTGCCAGCAGCTTAGATTCTGGGTATTACTATGAGCAGTTCTTC. Translation: CASSLDSGYYYEQFF. The chain employs TRBV7-2 and TRBJ2-1; no reliable D call. CDR1 is SGHTA, CDR2 FQGNSA, per germline. Trimming cost V 1 base and J 8 bases, with 15 bases left between them. CDR3 length: 15 amino acids.

This clonotype occurred many times. This sequence joins TRBV6-1 and TRBJ2-2; TRBD1 agrees at 10 bases. The CDR3 is made up of 12 amino acids. V trimming: 11 bases; J trimming: 7 bases; junction bases outside the gene matches: 4. Germline V lookup: CDR1 MNHNS, CDR2 SASEGT. Here the CDR3 reads CAGRTGGGELFF. CDR3 sequence (DNA): TGTGCCGGACGGACAGGGGGCGGGGAGCTGTTTTTT.

This clonotype occurred many times. The J gene is TRBJ2-1, the V gene TRBV20-1; the match to TRBD1 covers 7 bases. Germline V gives CDR1 DFQATT, CDR2 SNEGSKA (reference sequence). The CDR3 is made up of 16 amino acids. V shed 2 bases, J shed 4 bases, and the junction held 11 bases outside the gene matches. CDR3 protein: CSARTPGTAPYNEQFF. DNA for the CDR3: TGCAGTGCTAGAACCCCCGGGACAGCGCCATACAATGAGCAGTTCTTC.

This clonotype was recorded at least ten times. The chain carries TRBV29-1 and TRBJ2-1; 11 nucleotides agree with TRBD2. The V segment lost 4 bases and the J segment 6 bases; nucleotides outside the gene matches: 11. CDR1 SQVTM and CDR2 ANQGSEA come from the germline V gene. The CDR3 totals 16 residues. The CDR3 reads CSVGSFLAGGGNEQFF. The CDR3 region has the DNA TGCAGCGTTGGGTCGTTCCTAGCGGGAGGAGGCAATGAGCAGTTCTTC.

Ten or more counts support this clonotype. The gene calls are TRBV5-6 and TRBJ2-5; 9 bases align to TRBD1. V lost 2 bases, J lost 4 bases, and 6 bases stayed unmatched. The CDR3 covers 15 residues. Germline CDR1 is SGHDT and CDR2 is YYEEEE. The CDR3 region has the DNA TGTGCCAGCAGCTTTCGGGGACAGGGCCTAGAGACCCAGTACTTC. Translated, it gives CASSFRGQGLETQYF.

This clonotype has at least ten counts. The J gene is TRBJ2-2, the V gene TRBV2; no reliable D call. Trimming shortened V by 7 bases and J by 1 base, and 7 bases separated the two germline ends. This CDR3 has 13 residues. In germline, CDR1 is SNHLY, CDR2 FYNNEI. The CDR3 region has the DNA TGTGCCAGCATAAGGCAGAACACCGGGGAGCTGTTTTTT. Translating it yields CASIRQNTGELFF. Supplemented by reference TRBV2 and TRBJ2-2, the full variable domain reads EPEVTQTPSHQVTQMGQEVILRCVPISNHLYFYWYRQILGQKVEFLVSFYNNEISEKSEIFDDQFSVERPDGSNFTLKIRSTKLEDSAMYFCASIRQNTGELFFGEGSRLTVL.

The table lists this clonotype with many counts. V usage is TRBV25-1 and J usage is TRBJ2-2; TRBD2 might be the D (5 bases). Trimming took off 9 bases at V and 4 bases at J, with 15 bases between the two ends. In germline, CDR1 is MGHDK, CDR2 SYGVNS. The CDR3 runs to 14 residues. CDR3 residues: CASAGPGFTGELFF. DNA for the CDR3: TGTGCCAGTGCGGGCCCGGGCTTCACCGGGGAGCTGTTTTTT.